These T cell receptor beta chains were read from a single sample in a study of T-cell reconstitution after alpha-beta-depleted transplantation in children. MiXCR, applied by TCRdb to the PCR reads, yields one record per CDR3 protein. The sample holds around 670,000 distinct CDR3 sequences, 10% to 15% seen once. This material consisted of PBMCs, taken before TCRalphabeta/CD19-depleted stem cell transplant. These receptors were taken from a girl aged 2-10 years with congenital amegakaryocytic thrombocytopenia, due to receive a stem cell transplant. Both conserved end residues are trimmed from each CDR3.

j_call: TRBJ2-1; v_call: TRBV20-1; cdr3_aa: SADPLAGTGNEQF
j_call: TRBJ2-3; v_call: TRBV3-1; cdr3_aa: ASSPGHTDTQY
j_call: TRBJ2-3; v_call: TRBV7-9; cdr3_aa: ASSLDSGHTDTQY
j_call: TRBJ2-1; v_call: TRBV5-1; cdr3_aa: ASSLSGTSALRSSYNEQF
j_call: TRBJ2-5; v_call: TRBV4-1; cdr3_aa: ASSQTLGETQY
j_call: TRBJ2-3; v_call: TRBV2; cdr3_aa: AICRSPGQGVVTDTQY
j_call: TRBJ1-2; v_call: TRBV30; cdr3_aa: AWSVGDYGYT
j_call: TRBJ2-7; v_call: TRBV5-1; cdr3_aa: ASSSDAVGGNYEQY
j_call: TRBJ1-1; v_call: TRBV11-1; cdr3_aa: ASSSGQAWSGTEAF
j_call: TRBJ2-7; v_call: TRBV21-1; cdr3_aa: ASSKEGLVTYEQY
j_call: TRBJ2-1; v_call: TRBV29-1; cdr3_aa: SAERRLASYNEQF
j_call: TRBJ2-5; v_call: TRBV10-3; cdr3_aa: AISGGTQPGTMSSRETQY
j_call: TRBJ2-7; v_call: TRBV7-8; cdr3_aa: ASSLAPGHTYEQY
j_call: TRBJ2-5; v_call: TRBV20-1; cdr3_aa: SARDHRMRTERVYQETQY
j_call: TRBJ2-3; v_call: TRBV28; cdr3_aa: ASSSFGVYTDTQY
j_call: TRBJ1-2; v_call: TRBV12-3/TRBV12-4; cdr3_aa: ASSLGGLGQATDGYT
j_call: TRBJ2-5; v_call: TRBV29-1; cdr3_aa: SSMLRGDGKTQY
j_call: TRBJ2-5; v_call: TRBV5-5; cdr3_aa: ASSSVGGLQETQY
j_call: TRBJ1-1; v_call: TRBV20-1; cdr3_aa: SARTGFSNTEAF
j_call: TRBJ2-7; v_call: TRBV20-1; cdr3_aa: SAGPNRAPSEQY
j_call: TRBJ2-7; v_call: TRBV7-2; cdr3_aa: ASSTRGEQY
j_call: TRBJ1-5; v_call: TRBV19; cdr3_aa: ASSTTGGAGNQPQH
j_call: TRBJ2-1; v_call: TRBV10-3; cdr3_aa: AISESTTYSYNEQF
j_call: TRBJ2-7; v_call: TRBV25-1; cdr3_aa: ASQNLAGAYEQY
j_call: TRBJ2-5; v_call: TRBV7-8; cdr3_aa: ASSRRRGRQETQY
j_call: TRBJ1-5; v_call: TRBV29-1; cdr3_aa: SDPRTGYSARSNQPQH
j_call: TRBJ2-6; v_call: TRBV10-3; cdr3_aa: AISEVASSSGANVLT
j_call: TRBJ1-5; v_call: TRBV20-1; cdr3_aa: SASRWGNQPQH
j_call: TRBJ1-1; v_call: TRBV12-3/TRBV12-4; cdr3_aa: ASSPTGARAF
j_call: TRBJ2-7; v_call: TRBV7-2; cdr3_aa: ASSLGPLAGPYEQY
j_call: TRBJ2-1; v_call: TRBV12-3/TRBV12-4; cdr3_aa: ASGVGFYNEQF
j_call: TRBJ2-5; v_call: TRBV20-1; cdr3_aa: CARGMRTALQETQY
j_call: TRBJ1-2; v_call: TRBV28; cdr3_aa: ASSSPWGQGRYGYT
j_call: TRBJ1-5; v_call: TRBV20-1; cdr3_aa: SARTGEVQPQH
j_call: TRBJ2-1; v_call: TRBV12-3/TRBV12-4; cdr3_aa: ASSLLIGDTGQF
j_call: TRBJ2-3; v_call: TRBV29-1; cdr3_aa: SVEDLGTRTDTQY
j_call: TRBJ2-4; v_call: TRBV2; cdr3_aa: AAGGENIQY
j_call: TRBJ2-7; v_call: TRBV24-1; cdr3_aa: ATSDPRTNKPYEQY
j_call: TRBJ2-7; v_call: TRBV7-6; cdr3_aa: ASSPIITDYEQY
j_call: TRBJ1-4; v_call: TRBV9; cdr3_aa: ASSVGTATNEKLF
j_call: TRBJ2-7; v_call: TRBV20-1; cdr3_aa: SARYSYEQY
j_call: TRBJ1-4; v_call: TRBV20-1; cdr3_aa: SAREDRGNEKLF
j_call: TRBJ2-1; v_call: TRBV5-1; cdr3_aa: ASRARGQLTSPNEQF
j_call: TRBJ2-7; v_call: TRBV5-1; cdr3_aa: ASSLVGLAGGQQY
j_call: TRBJ2-6; v_call: TRBV5-1; cdr3_aa: ASSSGTLSGANVLT
j_call: TRBJ2-7; v_call: TRBV12-3/TRBV12-4; cdr3_aa: ASSLGRRYEQY
j_call: TRBJ2-1; v_call: TRBV9; cdr3_aa: ASSALDLPAAYNEQF
j_call: TRBJ1-1; v_call: TRBV20-1; cdr3_aa: SARDRQPGWGGDVAF
j_call: TRBJ2-5; v_call: TRBV5-1; cdr3_aa: ASSRAEGETQY
j_call: TRBJ2-5; v_call: TRBV7-2; cdr3_aa: ASSPRRGVETQY
j_call: TRBJ2-2; v_call: TRBV6-5; cdr3_aa: ASSTLGTSGSTGELF
j_call: TRBJ2-1; v_call: TRBV20-1; cdr3_aa: SAGAGTSYRDEQF
j_call: TRBJ2-7; v_call: TRBV15; cdr3_aa: ATSREALVSYEQY
j_call: TRBJ1-2; v_call: TRBV21-1; cdr3_aa: ASSKALAPWGYT
j_call: TRBJ2-1; v_call: TRBV27; cdr3_aa: ASSALTGFNNEQF